A single sample is the source of the 3 T cell receptor beta chains below, sequenced in a study of shared clonotypes between healthy human individuals. TCRdb's table, derived via immunoSEQ multiplex PCR, lists solely in-frame clones and lacks some. This table holds more than 400,000 clones, 70% to 85% found once. The sequencing sample was made of PBMCs. These receptors were collected from a woman between 40 and 55 years old in good health. Some clones in this sample may be carry-over from other donors' samples.

As DNA, the CDR3 is TGCGCCAGCAGCTTGGCCGGGGGCGGCTCCTATAATTCACCCCTCCACTTT. It specifies CASSLAGGGSYNSPLHF. The chain recombines TRBV5-1 with TRBJ1-6; D might be TRBD1 (6 bases). Trimming left V 0 bases short and J 0 bases short, with 10 bases between. Looked up from germline, CDR1 is SGHRS and CDR2 is YFSETQ. The CDR3 has 17 residues.

V usage is TRBV5-1 and J usage is TRBJ1-2; 7 nucleotides line up with TRBD1. Germline-derived CDR1 and CDR2 are SGHRS and YFSETQ. Unmatched junction bases numbered 11, after V lost 4 bases and J lost 8 bases. The length of the CDR3 is 14 residues. CDR3 sequence (DNA): TGCGCCAGCAGCCCGGACAGGCCGAATATGGGCTACACCTTC. Protein sequence: CASSPDRPNMGYTF.

V usage is TRBV18 and J usage is TRBJ1-2, with D maybe TRBD1 (6 bases). This CDR3 has 15 residues. Germline V gives CDR1 KGHSH, CDR2 LQKENI. Trimming cost V 1 base and J 3 bases, with 12 bases left between them. The CDR3 loop is CASSPQGGADYGYTF. As DNA, the CDR3 is TGTGCCAGCTCACCACAGGGGGGCGCAGACTATGGCTACACCTTC.